This T cell receptor (beta chain) was identified in a study of shared clonotypes between healthy human individuals. It was across several immunoSEQ plates that each subset's genomic DNA was evenly split. Unsorted PBMC DNA sequencing spanned ten immunoSEQ deep assay plates. In the authors' workflow: ImmunoSEQ output lacked quality scores and full-length reads, limiting matched filtering. TCRdb keeps only in-frame clones here, not all; method: immunoSEQ multiplex PCR. The DNA was the basis for D and trimming; V, J and clone size are from that table. The table lists roughly 480,000 clones, 79% of them singletons. After removal of 6 bases from V and 6 bases from J, the junction contained 13 bases not matched to a gene. Germline lookup yields CDR1 MDHEN and CDR2 SYDVKM. This CDR3 is built from 17 residues. The study enrolled healthy HIV-negative adults without recent acute infections or vaccinations as donors.

The sequencing input was PBMCs. The V and J genes are TRBV28 and TRBJ2-3; TRBD2 aligns across 12 bases. The receptor's source is a woman aged 40 to 55 in good health. Some clones in this sample may be carry-over from other donors' samples. The CDR3 sequence is CASSPSGTSGFLDTQYF. The DNA of the CDR3 is TGTGCCAGCAGCCCATCCGGGACTAGCGGGTTTCTGGATACGCAGTATTTT. Supplemented by reference TRBV28 and TRBJ2-3, the full variable domain reads DVKVTQSSRYLVKRTGEKVFLECVQDMDHENMFWYRQDPGLGLRLIYFSYDVKMKEKGDIPEGYSVSREKKERFSLILESASTNQTSMYLCASSPSGTSGFLDTQYFGPGTRLTVL.